Below, 12 T cell receptor beta chains from the same sample are listed, as sequenced in a study of Ad26.COV2.S vaccination and SARS-CoV-2 variants. Libraries were prepared by immunoSEQ multiplex PCR; TCRdb keeps only in-frame clonotypes and omits some of them. The sample lists hundreds of thousands of clones, approximately 89% seen once, with 2.5% in the top ten. The treatment denotes: 15 to 20 received Ad26.COV2.S at low or high dose, single or two shots; a few received placebo; per-sample allocation not given. All samples were drawn on day 63, counting from the first vaccine or placebo injection. The sequenced sample was peripheral blood, obtained in a trial of Ad26.COV2.S vaccine versus placebo. These receptors came from a person between 18 and 60 years old who received the Ad26.COV2.S COVID-19 vaccine or a placebo.

The chain uses TRBV5-4 and TRBJ2-3; D call uncertain. The CDR3 has 16 amino acids. Germline values: CDR1 SGHNT, CDR2 YYREEE (reference sequence). V lost 0 bases and J lost 2, with 13 bases in between. The chain's CDR3 is CASSLAVHGSTDTQYF. CDR3 DNA: TGTGCCAGCAGCTTGGCCGTCCACGGGTCCACAGATACGCAGTATTTT.

The V gene is TRBV19, the J gene TRBJ2-5, with D perhaps matching TRBD2 (6 bases). V lost 5 bases, J lost 11 bases, and 15 bases lay in between. Germline V gives CDR1 LNHDA, CDR2 SQIVND (reference sequence). The CDR3 loop spans 12 amino acids. CDR3 in amino acids: CASSSPRREQYF. Here the CDR3 DNA reads TGTGCCAGTAGTTCCCCCCGGAGGGAGCAGTACTTC.

Concerning this clone: Other nucleotide sequences in the sample specify the same CDR3. The chain uses TRBV18 and TRBJ2-5; D might be TRBD2 (6 bases). Germline V gene lookup returns CDR1 KGHSH and CDR2 LQKENI. Trimming pared 2 bases from V and 5 bases from J, leaving 6 bases between. The CDR3 consists of 12 residues. The CDR3 nucleotides read TGTGCCAGCTCACCAGGGGGGGAGACCCAGTACTTC. It specifies CASSPGGETQYF.

This clone has just one count. This chain connects TRBV6-5 to TRBJ2-2, with D unclear. CDR1 and CDR2 (germline): MNHEY, SVGAGI. This CDR3 comprises 15 residues. Trimming took off 7 bases at V and 5 bases at J, with 17 bases between the two ends. DNA of the CDR3: TGTGCCAGCACCCTCGGGCCAGGTTTAACCGGGGAGCTGTTTTTT. It codes for CASTLGPGLTGELFF.

The chain employs TRBV27 and TRBJ2-3, with D tentatively TRBD1 or TRBD2 (5 bases each). The germline CDR1 and CDR2 sequences are MNHEY and SMNVEV (reference sequence). This CDR3 spans 14 amino acids. The V and J ends lost 3 bases and 4 bases respectively, with 11 bases between them. The DNA for the CDR3 is TGTGCCAGCAGTTTTAACGAGGGGCCAGATACGCAGTATTTT. It codes for CASSFNEGPDTQYF.

V gene TRBV5-1 combines with J gene TRBJ2-7; the D is unclear. Trimming removed 3 bases from V and 0 bases from J, with 4 bases in between. The CDR3 extends over 12 amino acids. Germline CDR1 reads SGHRS; CDR2 reads YFSETQ. The CDR3 here is CASSSNSYEQYV. As DNA, the CDR3 is TGCGCCAGCAGCTCCAACTCCTACGAGCAGTACGTC.

The rearrangement links TRBV4-2 to TRBJ2-7, with D unclear. CDR1 is LGHNA, CDR2 YNFKEQ, per germline. Trimming removed 4 bases from V and 1 base from J, with 14 bases in between. The CDR3 is 15 residues long. CDR3 nucleotide sequence: TGTGCCAGCAGCCGTGCGCGGCCCGAGTCCTACGAGCAGTACTTC. It encodes CASSRARPESYEQYF.

The gene calls are TRBV28 and TRBJ1-6; tentative D call: TRBD1 (5 bases). The CDR3 spans 12 residues. Trimming took off 10 bases at V and 9 bases at J, with 13 bases between the two ends. Germline-derived CDR1 and CDR2 are MDHEN and SYDVKM. CDR3 nucleotide sequence: TGTGCCACCAAATCTGGGGGTTCACCCCTCCACTTT. Protein sequence: CATKSGGSPLHF. The complete variable domain, with remaining parts taken from reference TRBV28 and TRBJ1-6, reads DVKVTQSSRYLVKRTGEKVFLECVQDMDHENMFWYRQDPGLGLRLIYFSYDVKMKEKGDIPEGYSVSREKKERFSLILESASTNQTSMYLCATKSGGSPLHFGNGTRLTVT.

The V gene is TRBV7-3, the J gene TRBJ2-5; 10 bases map to TRBD1. Germline CDR1 reads SGHTA; CDR2 reads FQGTGA. With V trimmed by 3 bases and J by 4 bases, 14 bases remained unmatched. The CDR3 runs to 18 residues. The CDR3 is CASSFLPAPGTGVETQYF. The CDR3 DNA reads as TGTGCCAGCAGCTTTCTGCCGGCTCCCGGGACAGGGGTAGAGACCCAGTACTTC.

This chain connects TRBV2 to TRBJ1-5; TRBD1 matches at 11 bases. Germline CDR1 reads SNHLY; CDR2 reads FYNNEI. The CDR3 totals 15 residues. With 3 bases clipped from V and 6 bases from J, the junction kept 4 bases outside the gene matches. CDR3 loop: CASSDRTGGSQPQHF. The CDR3 region has the DNA TGTGCCAGCAGTGACCGGACAGGGGGCAGTCAGCCCCAGCATTTT.

The chain combines TRBV10-3 with TRBJ1-2; the D gene is possibly TRBD1 (6 bases). The V end was cut by 0 bases, the J end by 0 bases, with 14 bases between. The CDR3 loop spans 17 amino acids. CDR1 and CDR2 from the germline V gene are ENHRY and SYGVKD. The CDR3 sequence is CAISESGDRTTNYGYTF. CDR3 in DNA: TGTGCCATCAGTGAGTCTGGCGACAGGACGACTAACTATGGCTACACCTTC.

The chain joins TRBV7-8 to TRBJ1-4, with D uncertain. Trimming took off 1 base at V and 4 bases at J, with 13 bases between the two ends. The CDR3 is 16 amino acids. Germline V lookup: CDR1 SGHVS, CDR2 FQNEAQ. As DNA, the CDR3 is TGTGCCAGCAGCTTAGGAAGGGCCAATTTTAATGAAAAACTGTTTTTT. This codes for CASSLGRANFNEKLFF. Full variable domain (rest looked up from reference TRBV7-8 and TRBJ1-4): GAGVSQSPRYKVAKRGQDVALRCDPISGHVSLFWYQQALGQGPEFLTYFQNEAQLDKSGLPSDRFFAERPEGSVSTLKIQRTQQEDSAVYLCASSLGRANFNEKLFFGSGTQLSVL.